A single TCR beta chain is shown here with its context. The target antigen is unknown. TCRdb ran MiXCR on the reads and lists one entry per CDR3 protein. Of about 110,000 distinct CDR3 sequences listed, less than 55% are singletons. The data stem from a study of T cell repertoires in cytomegalovirus infection. Regarding the study as a whole: Accumulated public TCR beta family frequency recognized individuals carrying CMV together with the relevant HLA. HLA-C-restricted TCR beta clonotypes specific for CMV led the ex vivo response.

This CDR3 is 17 amino acids long. Germline V gene data show CDR1 as SEHNR and CDR2 as FQNEAQ (reference sequence). V trimming: 5 bases; J trimming: 1 base; junction bases outside the gene matches: 12. The clonotype was recovered from a human donor in good health (CMV status not recorded). Some clones in this sample may be carry-over from other donors' samples. This chain connects TRBV7-9 to TRBJ1-1; 8 nucleotides match TRBD1. The sequencing here drew on CD8+ T cells from cultured PBMCs, taken from culture after CMV antigen stimulation. CDR3 nucleotides: TGTGCCAGCAGCCCGCCCCTACGGACAGGGAAGAACACTGAAGCTTTCTTT. Encoded protein: CASSPPLRTGKNTEAFF.